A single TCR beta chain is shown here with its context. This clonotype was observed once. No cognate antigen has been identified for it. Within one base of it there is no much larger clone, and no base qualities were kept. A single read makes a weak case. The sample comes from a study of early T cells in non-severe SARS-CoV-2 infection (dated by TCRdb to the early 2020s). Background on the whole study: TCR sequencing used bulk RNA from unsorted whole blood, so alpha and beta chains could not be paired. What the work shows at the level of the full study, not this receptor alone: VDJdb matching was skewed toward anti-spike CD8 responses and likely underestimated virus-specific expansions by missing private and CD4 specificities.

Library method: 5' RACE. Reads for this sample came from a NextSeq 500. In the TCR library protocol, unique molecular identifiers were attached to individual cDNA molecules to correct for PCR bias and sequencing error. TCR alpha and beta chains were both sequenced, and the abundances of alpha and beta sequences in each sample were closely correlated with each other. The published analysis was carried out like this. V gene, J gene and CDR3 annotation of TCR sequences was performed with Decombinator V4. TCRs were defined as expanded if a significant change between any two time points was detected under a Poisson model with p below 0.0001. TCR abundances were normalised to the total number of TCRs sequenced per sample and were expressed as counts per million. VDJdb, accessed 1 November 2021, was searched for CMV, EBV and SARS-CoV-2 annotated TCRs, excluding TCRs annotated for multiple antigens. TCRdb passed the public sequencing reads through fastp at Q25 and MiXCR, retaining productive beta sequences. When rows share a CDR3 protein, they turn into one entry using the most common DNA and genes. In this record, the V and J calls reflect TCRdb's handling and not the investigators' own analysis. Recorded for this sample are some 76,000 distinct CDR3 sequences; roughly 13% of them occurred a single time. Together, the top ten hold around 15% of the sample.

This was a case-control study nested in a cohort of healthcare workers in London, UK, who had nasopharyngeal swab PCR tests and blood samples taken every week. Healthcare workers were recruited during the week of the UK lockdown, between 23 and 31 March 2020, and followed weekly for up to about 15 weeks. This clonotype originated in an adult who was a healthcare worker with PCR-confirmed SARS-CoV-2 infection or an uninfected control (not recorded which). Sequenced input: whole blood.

The sequenced DNA: TGCGCCAGCAGCTTGGAAGTCTCCTACGAGCAGTACTTC. This yields the protein CASSLEVSYEQYF. The chain is encoded by TRBV5-1 joined to TRBJ2-7; the D gene identity is not certain. The CDR3 runs 13 residues from the cysteine to the phenylalanine. Here the CDR3 DNA is all that survives: 39 bases in frame from base 1. Deletion took 0 bases off V and 0 bases off J, with a span of 4 bases between the germline ends. CDR1 and CDR2, per the germline V gene, are SGHRS and YFSETQ.